These T cell receptor beta chains were read from a single sample in a study of blood T cell repertoires in COVID-19. Data came from immunoSEQ multiplex PCR; TCRdb stores just in-frame clones and leaves some out. Of under 35,000 clones detected, less than 90% appear once; the ten largest clones hold 15% to 20%. The material sequenced was peripheral blood. The receptor set was obtained from a woman aged 60-75 years with active COVID-19. The CDR3 runs from the conserved cysteine through the conserved F or W. Each record gives: V gene, J gene, CDR3 protein.

v_call: TRBV19
j_call: TRBJ1-6
cdr3_aa: CASRPGTGGSPLHF

v_call: TRBV6-2/TRBV6-3
j_call: TRBJ1-5
cdr3_aa: CASSYSNGNGQPQHF

v_call: TRBV5-1
j_call: TRBJ2-3
cdr3_aa: CASSWSGSHPDTQYF

v_call: TRBV23-1
j_call: TRBJ1-2
cdr3_aa: CASRRYGYTF

v_call: TRBV4-2
j_call: TRBJ2-5
cdr3_aa: CASSQGGGQETQYF

v_call: TRBV5-1
j_call: TRBJ1-4
cdr3_aa: CASSPGTAREKLFF

v_call: TRBV5-8
j_call: TRBJ2-3
cdr3_aa: CASSLGLAGGQGTDTQYF

v_call: TRBV7-3
j_call: TRBJ2-5
cdr3_aa: CASSLQADTIETQYF

v_call: TRBV11-2
j_call: TRBJ2-3
cdr3_aa: CASSLAGTSGTPDTQYF

v_call: TRBV2
j_call: TRBJ2-3
cdr3_aa: CASSGQGAHSDTQYF

v_call: TRBV28
j_call: TRBJ1-5
cdr3_aa: CASSLPHSDTSNQPQHF

v_call: TRBV19
j_call: TRBJ1-1
cdr3_aa: CAINRGPGTEAFF

v_call: TRBV5-5
j_call: TRBJ2-1
cdr3_aa: CASSSGTLYNEQFF

v_call: TRBV9
j_call: TRBJ2-3
cdr3_aa: CASSVAIRARTDTQYF

v_call: TRBV4-1
j_call: TRBJ1-4
cdr3_aa: CASSLTGQGDEKLFF

v_call: TRBV18
j_call: TRBJ2-3
cdr3_aa: CASSPRIASSTDTQYF

v_call: TRBV5-5
j_call: TRBJ1-2
cdr3_aa: CASSFLADGGYTF

v_call: TRBV10-2
j_call: TRBJ2-3
cdr3_aa: CASSGQTRGRTDTQYF

v_call: TRBV10-3
j_call: TRBJ2-1
cdr3_aa: CAIRGGGSGYNEQFF

v_call: TRBV3-1/TRBV3-2
j_call: TRBJ1-3
cdr3_aa: CASSQMDTSIGNTIYF

v_call: TRBV28
j_call: TRBJ2-7
cdr3_aa: CASRRLGSYEQYF

v_call: TRBV29-1
j_call: TRBJ2-5
cdr3_aa: CSVDRVMETQYF

v_call: TRBV4-1
j_call: TRBJ2-5
cdr3_aa: CASSPLAGGRETQYF

v_call: TRBV7-6
j_call: TRBJ2-3
cdr3_aa: CASSLAPGAADTQYF

v_call: TRBV7-3
j_call: TRBJ2-2
cdr3_aa: CASSTSGSPNTGELFF